This TCR beta chain was retrieved from a study of Graves' ophthalmopathy and Graves' hyperthyroidism. Study results and caveats: Ophthalmopathy was separated from stable hyperthyroidism by a 13-signature model with 85% to 90% sensitivity and 75% to 83% specificity. In blood, most expanded thyroid clonotypes above 0.001 frequency were also detected.

This clonotype was counted a few times. The target antigen is unknown. At one of its ends the junction is not consistent with the germline gene, which may arise from a read error. PBMCs were isolated from an approximately 10 ml sample of fresh peripheral blood. The authors amplified TCR beta CDR3 regions from RNA transcripts. HTBI-primed first-round RT-PCR preceded second-round multiplex PCR. MiXCR, applied by TCRdb to the multiplex PCR reads, yields one record per CDR3 protein. The table has almost 750,000 distinct CDR3 sequences, around 40% seen once. The sample consisted of peripheral blood. This receptor was identified in an adult man with Graves' ophthalmopathy.

The CDR3 spells CASSYRRIPGELFF. The CDR3 nucleotides are TGTGCCAGCAGTTACCGTAGAATCCCCGGGGAGCTGTTTTTT. The rearrangement joins TRBV10-3 to TRBJ2-2, with no clear D. Per germline, CDR1 ENHRY and CDR2 SYGVKD. The CDR3 covers 14 residues.